These T cell receptor beta chains were read from a single sample in a study of shared clonotypes between healthy human individuals. TCRdb keeps only in-frame clones here, not all; method: immunoSEQ multiplex PCR. This sample has 1,400,000 or so clones; 98% occur once, and the top ten carry under 0.45%. Material: naive CD4+ T cells sorted from blood. The receptor set was obtained from a man younger than 45 in good health. The CDR3 runs from the conserved cysteine through the conserved F or W. The order of the fields is D gene, CDR3 length, J gene, clone size, V gene, CDR3 DNA, CDR3 protein. The D gene is left open where the match is weak. Expanded clones get a size class; other rows say once, few or many, or leave the size out.

>.|14|TRBJ2-7|.|TRBV5-1
TGCGCCAGCAGCTTGGCCGGGGCCATCTACGAGCAGTACTTC
CASSLAGAIYEQYF
>TRBD2|14|TRBJ2-1|.|TRBV29-1
TGCAGCGTGGGGACTAGCGGGATAGTGAATGAGCAGTTCTTC
CSVGTSGIVNEQFF
>TRBD1|14|TRBJ1-1|.|TRBV9
TGTGCCAGCAGCGAGACAGGGATGAACACTGAAGCTTTCTTT
CASSETGMNTEAFF
>.|13|TRBJ1-2|.|TRBV6-6
TGTGCCAGCAGGGAACAGGGATCCTATGGCTACACCTTC
CASREQGSYGYTF
>TRBD1|15|TRBJ2-5|.|TRBV7-9
TGTGCCAGCAGCTCCCGGGACAGGGGGCTGGAGACCCAGTACTTC
CASSSRDRGLETQYF
>TRBD1|14|TRBJ1-1|.|TRBV11-2
TGTGCCAGCAGCTTATGGGACAGGAACACTGAAGCTTTCTTT
CASSLWDRNTEAFF
>.|15|TRBJ1-4|once|TRBV10-3
TGTGCCATCAGCCCAAGATGGGACAACCATGAAAAACTGTTTTTT
CAISPRWDNHEKLFF
>.|17|TRBJ2-2|.|TRBV6-4
TGTGCCAGTAATGTGCAGGGGCCTCCCCGACCGGTGGGGGAGCTGTTTTTT
CASNVQGPPRPVGELFF
>.|15|TRBJ2-3|.|TRBV10-1
TGCGCCAGCAGTGAGCCCAGCGGGAGCACAGATACGCAGTATTTT
CASSEPSGSTDTQYF
>.|15|TRBJ2-3|.|TRBV4-1
TGCGCCAGCTCGACCCCGGGACGGTCCACAGATACGCAGTATTTT
CASSTPGRSTDTQYF
>.|16|TRBJ2-3|.|TRBV5-1
TGCGCCAGCAGCTTGGCGGGGGTTTTGGGCACAGATACGCAGTATTTT
CASSLAGVLGTDTQYF
>.|14|TRBJ2-1|.|TRBV29-1
TGCAGCGTTGAAGCTCTGGCAGGGGCGAGTGAGCAGTTCTTC
CSVEALAGASEQFF
>.|14|TRBJ1-2|once|TRBV6-1
TGTGCCAGCAGTGAAGTAGCAGGGTCCTATGGCTACACCTTC
CASSEVAGSYGYTF
>.|16|TRBJ2-7|once|TRBV6-1
TGTGCCAGCAGTGAAGCGCTTGGGAGACAGCGAACCGAGCAGTACTTC
CASSEALGRQRTEQYF
>TRBD1|14|TRBJ2-7|.|TRBV28
TGTGCCAGCTCCGTGACAGGGGCTTTCTACGAGCAGTACTTC
CASSVTGAFYEQYF
>.|11|TRBJ2-5|.|TRBV11-2
TGTGCCAGCAGCGGAGGAGTAGCCCAGTACTTC
CASSGGVAQYF
>TRBD1|16|TRBJ2-3|.|TRBV6-5
TGTGCCAGCAGTTCCCTAGGACAGGTTTCCACAGATACGCAGTATTTT
CASSSLGQVSTDTQYF
>.|14|TRBJ2-3|.|TRBV4-1
TGCGCCAGCAGCACCCGACTAGTTCCAGATACGCAGTATTTT
CASSTRLVPDTQYF
>.|13|TRBJ1-2|.|TRBV19
TGTGCCAGTAGTACAAACTTTAACTATGGCTACACCTTC
CASSTNFNYGYTF
>.|15|TRBJ1-1|once|TRBV28
TGTGCCAGCAGCCACACGCTCAGGGGGAACACTGAAGCTTTCTTT
CASSHTLRGNTEAFF
>.|15|TRBJ2-2|.|TRBV6-5
TGTGCCAGCAGTCAACAGGGTGTTATAGCCGGGGAGCTGTTTTTT
CASSQQGVIAGELFF
>.|17|TRBJ2-7|.|TRBV7-8
TGTGCCAGCAGCCCGGGAACCCCCACCCTCTTGGTGTGGGAGCAGTACTTC
CASSPGTPTLLVWEQYF
>.|18|TRBJ2-5|.|TRBV18
TGTGCCAGCTCACCACTCAGGGTGGGGCAGCTGGGACCAGAGACCCAGTACTTC
CASSPLRVGQLGPETQYF
>TRBD2|14|TRBJ2-5|.|TRBV2
TGTGCCAGCAGTGGCCTAGCGGGAGCTTTGACCCAGTACTTC
CASSGLAGALTQYF
>.|14|TRBJ2-3|.|TRBV18
TGTGCCAGCTCCCTCGCATGGAGCACAGATACGCAGTATTTT
CASSLAWSTDTQYF
>.|9|TRBJ2-3|.|TRBV7-9
TGTGCCAAACAGAATACGCAGTATTTT
CAKQNTQYF
>.|16|TRBJ2-5|.|TRBV5-1
TGCGCCAGCAGCTTGGCCCAACAGGGCGGGCGGGAGACCCAGTACTTC
CASSLAQQGGRETQYF
>TRBD2|16|TRBJ2-1|.|TRBV27
TGTGCCAGCAGTCTCCGACGACTAGCCACCTACAATGAGCAGTTCTTC
CASSLRRLATYNEQFF
>.|14|TRBJ1-1|.|TRBV2
TGTGCCAGCAGCGGCCATACAGGGAACACTGAAGCTTTCTTT
CASSGHTGNTEAFF
>.|18|TRBJ1-1|.|TRBV5-1
TGCGCCAGCAGTCCCGGCGGGACAAGGAGGCCCCCGGACACTGAAGCTTTCTTT
CASSPGGTRRPPDTEAFF
>.|13|TRBJ2-5|.|TRBV10-2
TGCGCCACTATTCCCGCAGATCAAGAGACCCAGTACTTC
CATIPADQETQYF
>TRBD1|16|TRBJ2-1|.|TRBV18
TGTGCCAGCTCACTTACCCGGGACAGAGCATACAATGAGCAGTTCTTC
CASSLTRDRAYNEQFF
>TRBD2|18|TRBJ2-7|.|TRBV7-2
TGTGCCAGCAGCTTAGAGGTAGGACTAGCGGGTTTCTCCTACGAGCAGTACTTC
CASSLEVGLAGFSYEQYF
>TRBD1|14|TRBJ1-3|once|TRBV29-1
TGCAGCGTTGAAACGGGACAGGGGGGAAACACCATATATTTT
CSVETGQGGNTIYF
>.|13|TRBJ1-5|once|TRBV30
TGTGCCTGGAGTGTCGGAGGGACCCAGCCCCAGCATTTT
CAWSVGGTQPQHF
>TRBD2|14|TRBJ2-1|.|TRBV27
TGTGCCAGCAGTCGTTCGACTAGCGGGAGCGAGCAGTTCTTC
CASSRSTSGSEQFF
>.|14|TRBJ2-5|.|TRBV5-1
TGCGCCAGCAGCTTGGACGGGGCAGGGGAGACCCAGTACTTC
CASSLDGAGETQYF
>.|13|TRBJ2-7|.|TRBV28
TGTGCCAGCAGTTTATCCCGGTTCTACGAGCAGTACTTC
CASSLSRFYEQYF
>.|12|TRBJ2-7|.|TRBV29-1
TGCAGCGTCGCCGGACCCTCCTACGAGCAGTACTTC
CSVAGPSYEQYF
>.|15|TRBJ2-1|.|TRBV18
TGTGCCAGCTCACTGAGCGGGCTCTCCAACAATGAGCAGTTCTTC
CASSLSGLSNNEQFF
>TRBD1|16|TRBJ1-2|.|TRBV6-1
TGTGCCAGCAGTGAAGCGCTGAACAGGGGGCTTTATGGCTACACCTTC
CASSEALNRGLYGYTF
>TRBD2|18|TRBJ2-7|.|TRBV4-1
TGCGCCAGCAGCCAAGATCTAAACCGGGGGAGGGCCTCCTACGAGCAGTACTTC
CASSQDLNRGRASYEQYF
>.|14|TRBJ2-2|once|TRBV9
TGTGCCAGCAGCGTAGTCTGGGGTACCGGGGAGCTGTTTTTT
CASSVVWGTGELFF
>.|13|TRBJ2-3|.|TRBV29-1
TGCAGCGTTGTGGGCAGGGAAGCAGATACGCAGTATTTT
CSVVGREADTQYF
>TRBD2|17|TRBJ2-7|.|TRBV9
TGTGCCAGCAGCCCTGACATACTAGCGGGGGACTCCTACGAGCAGTACTTC
CASSPDILAGDSYEQYF
>.|13|TRBJ2-3|.|TRBV5-5
TGTGCCAGCAGCTTAAGGCAAAAAGATACGCAGTATTTT
CASSLRQKDTQYF
>TRBD1|13|TRBJ2-3|.|TRBV29-1
TGCAGCGTTGCCCGGGACAGGGCTGATACGCAGTATTTT
CSVARDRADTQYF
>.|13|TRBJ1-2|.|TRBV2
TGTGCCAGCAGTGAACAGGGGCTTTATGGCTACACCTTC
CASSEQGLYGYTF
>.|14|TRBJ2-3|.|TRBV6-6
TGTGCCAGCACTGTCAGATCTAGCACAGATACGCAGTATTTT
CASTVRSSTDTQYF
>.|14|TRBJ1-5|.|TRBV2
TGTGCCAGTCGGGACACACCTCCAATCGCCCCCCAGCATTTT
CASRDTPPIAPQHF
>.|13|TRBJ2-7|.|TRBV2
TGTGCCAGCAAAGACAGAAACTCCTACGAGCAGTACTTC
CASKDRNSYEQYF
>.|13|TRBJ2-3|.|TRBV5-1
TGCGCCAGCAGCTTGGAGCTAGCCGATACGCAGTATTTT
CASSLELADTQYF
>.|16|TRBJ2-2|.|TRBV25-1
TGTGCCAGCAGTGAATATGGAGGGAGGAACACCGGGGAGCTGTTTTTT
CASSEYGGRNTGELFF
>TRBD2|15|TRBJ2-2|once|TRBV5-1
TGCGCCAGCAGCCCACGACCGGGGGGCACCGGGGAGCTGTTTTTT
CASSPRPGGTGELFF
>.|15|TRBJ2-5|.|TRBV1
TGCACCAGCAGCCAAGTTCCTAGCGGGATAGAGACCCAGTACTTC
CTSSQVPSGIETQYF